This TCR beta chain emerged from a study of blood T cell repertoires in COVID-19. About the research overall: COVID-19 samples collected from the United States, Italy and Spain covered acute and convalescent phases. From T cells, B-cell-depleted T cells, or PBMCs came the material, which was cDNA or gDNA.

As originally analysed: Cell counts per sample came from amplifying reference gene primers. The assay was immunoSEQ multiplex PCR, and TCRdb's table has in-frame clones only and misses some. The V and J calls and the clone size are those of that table, but D and trimming were determined from the DNA. This table has 45,000 to 65,000 clones, approximately 80% appearing once. Sequenced material: peripheral blood. This receptor was identified in a woman aged 55-70 years with acute or convalescent COVID-19.

In nucleotides, the CDR3 is TGTGCCAGCAGCCAGCTAACAGGGGGCCCAACTGCTAGCACAGATACGCAGTATTTT. This codes for CASSQLTGGPTASTDTQYF. The chain joins TRBV3-1 (or the pseudogene TRBV3-2) to TRBJ2-3, with TRBD1 matching over 9 bases. This CDR3 region has 19 residues. J was trimmed by 0 bases and V by 3 bases; bases with no gene match: 13. Germline V gene sequence: CDR1 LGHDT, CDR2 YNNKEL (reference sequence).